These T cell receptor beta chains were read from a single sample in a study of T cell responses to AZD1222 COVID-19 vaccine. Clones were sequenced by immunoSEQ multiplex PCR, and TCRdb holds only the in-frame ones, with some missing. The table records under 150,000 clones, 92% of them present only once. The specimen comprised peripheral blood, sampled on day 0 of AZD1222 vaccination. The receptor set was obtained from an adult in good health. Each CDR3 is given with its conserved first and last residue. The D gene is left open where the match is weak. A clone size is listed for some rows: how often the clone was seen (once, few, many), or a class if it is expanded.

CDR3aa: CASSQVPNSRIYGYTF
CDR3nt: TGTGCCAGCAGCCAAGTCCCCAACTCGAGAATCTACGGCTACACCTTC
j_gene: TRBJ1-2
abundance: NA
d_gene: NA
v_gene: TRBV14

CDR3aa: CASSLEGQGSGKETQYF
CDR3nt: TGTGCCAGCAGCTTAGAGGGACAGGGTTCAGGAAAAGAGACCCAGTACTTC
j_gene: TRBJ2-5
abundance: NA
d_gene: TRBD1
v_gene: TRBV7-2

CDR3aa: CASTHQHRGNEKLFF
CDR3nt: TGTGCCAGTACTCACCAACATAGGGGGAATGAAAAACTGTTTTTT
j_gene: TRBJ1-4
abundance: NA
d_gene: NA
v_gene: TRBV19

CDR3aa: CASENDEKLFF
CDR3nt: TGTGCCAGCGAGAACGATGAAAAACTGTTTTTT
j_gene: TRBJ1-4
abundance: NA
d_gene: NA
v_gene: TRBV7-9

CDR3aa: CASSSTGEREKLFF
CDR3nt: TGTGCCAGCAGTTCTACAGGGGAGCGGGAAAAACTGTTTTTT
j_gene: TRBJ1-4
abundance: NA
d_gene: TRBD1
v_gene: TRBV6-6

CDR3aa: CASITLAGARNEQFF
CDR3nt: TGTGCCAGCATCACTCTAGCGGGAGCTCGGAATGAGCAGTTCTTC
j_gene: TRBJ2-1
abundance: NA
d_gene: NA
v_gene: TRBV21-1

CDR3aa: CASGRAGAATSSNSYNSPLHF
CDR3nt: TGTGCTAGTGGGAGGGCGGGGGCAGCAACCTCTTCGAATTCTTATAATTCACCCCTCCACTTT
j_gene: TRBJ1-6
abundance: NA
d_gene: NA
v_gene: TRBV12-5

CDR3aa: CSVGQQINEKLFF
CDR3nt: TGCAGCGTTGGTCAGCAGATTAATGAAAAACTGTTTTTT
j_gene: TRBJ1-4
abundance: NA
d_gene: NA
v_gene: TRBV29-1

CDR3aa: CASSLGQGAARGNSPLHF
CDR3nt: TGTGCCAGCAGCCTGGGACAGGGGGCGGCTAGGGGTAATTCACCCCTCCACTTT
j_gene: TRBJ1-6
abundance: NA
d_gene: TRBD1
v_gene: TRBV28

CDR3aa: CASSTSGGGGPYEQYF
CDR3nt: TGTGCCAGCAGCACCTCAGGGGGAGGGGGTCCCTACGAGCAGTACTTC
j_gene: TRBJ2-7
abundance: NA
d_gene: NA
v_gene: TRBV7-2

CDR3aa: CASSIGRQGNSYNSPLHF
CDR3nt: TGTGCCAGTAGTATAGGCCGACAGGGGAACTCCTATAATTCACCCCTCCACTTT
j_gene: TRBJ1-6
abundance: once
d_gene: TRBD1
v_gene: TRBV19

CDR3aa: CSVFVGPVGEQYF
CDR3nt: TGCAGCGTTTTCGTGGGGCCTGTTGGGGAGCAGTACTTC
j_gene: TRBJ2-7
abundance: NA
d_gene: NA
v_gene: TRBV29-1

CDR3aa: CASSLGRETQYF
CDR3nt: TGTGCCAGCAGCTTAGGACGGGAGACCCAGTACTTC
j_gene: TRBJ2-5
abundance: NA
d_gene: NA
v_gene: TRBV11-2

CDR3aa: CASHGTGGSREQYF
CDR3nt: TGTGCCAGCCATGGGACAGGGGGTTCTCGCGAGCAGTACTTC
j_gene: TRBJ2-7
abundance: NA
d_gene: TRBD1
v_gene: TRBV10-3

CDR3aa: CASSLGLRTLTDTQYF
CDR3nt: TGTGCCAGCAGCTTAGGACTCCGCACCCTCACAGATACGCAGTATTTT
j_gene: TRBJ2-3
abundance: NA
d_gene: NA
v_gene: TRBV11-3

CDR3aa: CASSEKAGQRNTEAFF
CDR3nt: TGTGCCAGCAGTGAAAAGGCGGGACAGAGGAACACTGAAGCTTTCTTT
j_gene: TRBJ1-1
abundance: NA
d_gene: TRBD1
v_gene: TRBV6-1

CDR3aa: CASRSGRTEAFF
CDR3nt: TGTGCCAGCAGGTCCGGGAGGACTGAAGCTTTCTTT
j_gene: TRBJ1-1
abundance: NA
d_gene: NA
v_gene: TRBV5-6

CDR3aa: CATGGSPNEKLFF
CDR3nt: TGTGCCACCGGGGGGTCGCCTAATGAAAAACTGTTTTTT
j_gene: TRBJ1-4
abundance: NA
d_gene: NA
v_gene: TRBV28

CDR3aa: CASSLSTGPRRSGNTIYF
CDR3nt: TGTGCCAGCAGCTTGTCGACAGGGCCAAGGCGCTCTGGAAACACCATATATTTT
j_gene: TRBJ1-3
abundance: NA
d_gene: TRBD1
v_gene: TRBV5-6

CDR3aa: CASSLAGQETGLPYF
CDR3nt: TGCGCCAGCAGCCTGGCGGGACAGGAGACTGGGCTTCCCTACTTC
j_gene: TRBJ2-7
abundance: NA
d_gene: TRBD1
v_gene: TRBV5-1

CDR3aa: CASSPRITPKAGIGVNEQFF
CDR3nt: TGTGCCAGCAGCCCCCGAATAACCCCCAAAGCGGGAATCGGGGTAAATGAGCAGTTCTTC
j_gene: TRBJ2-1
abundance: NA
d_gene: TRBD2
v_gene: TRBV9

CDR3aa: CAIATASYGYTF
CDR3nt: TGTGCCATCGCGACAGCCTCCTATGGCTACACCTTC
j_gene: TRBJ1-2
abundance: NA
d_gene: NA
v_gene: TRBV19

CDR3aa: CASSSLGQGANGYTF
CDR3nt: TGTGCCAGCAGCTCCCTCGGACAGGGGGCGAATGGCTACACCTTC
j_gene: TRBJ1-2
abundance: NA
d_gene: TRBD1
v_gene: TRBV7-2

CDR3aa: CASSRGPSVRNSPLHF
CDR3nt: TGTGCCAGCAGTCGCGGACCTTCTGTCCGTAATTCACCCCTCCACTTT
j_gene: TRBJ1-6
abundance: NA
d_gene: NA
v_gene: TRBV5-6

CDR3aa: CASSLATEGRTVYGYTF
CDR3nt: TGTGCCAGCAGCTTAGCGACGGAGGGCCGAACAGTCTATGGCTACACCTTC
j_gene: TRBJ1-2
abundance: NA
d_gene: NA
v_gene: TRBV7-9

CDR3aa: CASSQVFWGYGNTIYF
CDR3nt: TGTGCCAGCAGCCAAGTTTTTTGGGGCTATGGAAACACCATATATTTT
j_gene: TRBJ1-3
abundance: NA
d_gene: NA
v_gene: TRBV14

CDR3aa: CASRGGETQYF
CDR3nt: TGTGCCAGTCGGGGAGGGGAGACCCAGTACTTC
j_gene: TRBJ2-5
abundance: once
d_gene: TRBD2
v_gene: TRBV19

CDR3aa: CAGKQAAGSSPLHF
CDR3nt: TGTGCCGGAAAGCAAGCAGCGGGATCTTCACCCCTCCACTTT
j_gene: TRBJ1-6
abundance: NA
d_gene: NA
v_gene: TRBV2

CDR3aa: CASSFEPQQGSNTEAFF
CDR3nt: TGCGCCAGCAGCTTCGAGCCGCAACAGGGGTCGAACACTGAAGCTTTCTTT
j_gene: TRBJ1-1
abundance: NA
d_gene: TRBD1
v_gene: TRBV5-1

CDR3aa: CASSLGFLGQRLEQFF
CDR3nt: TGTGCCAGCAGCTTAGGGTTTCTAGGACAGCGCCTTGAGCAGTTCTTC
j_gene: TRBJ2-1
abundance: NA
d_gene: NA
v_gene: TRBV7-2

CDR3aa: CASSERRVPNEKLFF
CDR3nt: TGTGCCAGCAGTGAACGCCGCGTCCCTAATGAAAAACTGTTTTTT
j_gene: TRBJ1-4
abundance: NA
d_gene: NA
v_gene: TRBV2

CDR3aa: CATSDENLTGTGNNQPQHF
CDR3nt: TGTGCCACCAGTGATGAAAATTTGACCGGGACAGGGAACAATCAGCCCCAGCATTTT
j_gene: TRBJ1-5
abundance: NA
d_gene: TRBD1
v_gene: TRBV24-1

CDR3aa: CASSRWDRGNTEAFF
CDR3nt: TGTGCCAGCAGCCGTTGGGACAGGGGGAATACTGAAGCTTTCTTT
j_gene: TRBJ1-1
abundance: NA
d_gene: TRBD1
v_gene: TRBV7-9

CDR3aa: CASSPTGRNEQYF
CDR3nt: TGTGCCAGCAGCCCGACAGGGAGGAACGAGCAGTACTTC
j_gene: TRBJ2-7
abundance: NA
d_gene: NA
v_gene: TRBV3-1/TRBV3-2

CDR3aa: CASSKGTVEQYF
CDR3nt: TGTGCCAGCAGCAAGGGGACCGTCGAGCAGTACTTC
j_gene: TRBJ2-7
abundance: once
d_gene: NA
v_gene: TRBV6-5

CDR3aa: CASSPLYGTLVAGELFF
CDR3nt: TGTGCCAGCAGCCCCTTGTACGGGACTCTAGTGGCCGGGGAGCTGTTTTTT
j_gene: TRBJ2-2
abundance: NA
d_gene: NA
v_gene: TRBV3-1/TRBV3-2